Shown below are 19 T cell receptor beta chains from a single sample sequenced in a study of blood T cell repertoires in COVID-19 (dated by TCRdb to the early 2020s). The library was prepared using the immunoSEQ multiplex PCR assay. TCRdb re-hosts the immuneACCESS table, in-frame sequences only. Its copies lack some clones; in the studies checked, an unresolved V gene accounts for under half of them, and the cause for the rest is not known. The sample records around 140,000 clones, roughly 80% of which are singletons. The leading ten clones occupy approximately 9.4% of the sample. The sequenced material came from peripheral blood. Source of these receptors: a woman between 45 and 65 years old with active or convalescent COVID-19.

V usage is TRBV28 and J usage is TRBJ2-5; 9 bases are shared with TRBD1. V shed 6 bases and J 3 bases; nucleotides not matched to a gene: 8. Germline V CDR1 and CDR2: MDHEN, SYDVKM. The CDR3 covers 15 residues. The DNA of the CDR3 is TGTGCCAGCAGCCCCCGGGGACAGGGTGAAGAGACCCAGTACTTC. Protein sequence: CASSPRGQGEETQYF.

The chain has TRBV6-2 or TRBV6-3 and TRBJ2-3; 9 nucleotides align to TRBD2. The germline CDR1 and CDR2 sequences are MNHEY and SVGEGT. The CDR3 consists of 16 residues. The V segment lost 3 bases and the J segment 6 bases; nucleotides outside the gene matches: 10. In DNA, the CDR3 is TGTGCCAGCAGTTATCTGTCTAGCGGGGTTAGGGATACGCAGTATTTT. It translates to CASSYLSSGVRDTQYF.

This chain connects TRBV19 to TRBJ2-5, with D maybe TRBD2 (7 bases). The ends were cut back, 3 bases at V and 4 bases at J, with 12 bases in the middle. Germline V gene sequence: CDR1 LNHDA, CDR2 SQIVND (reference sequence). The CDR3 is made up of 14 amino acids. The CDR3 spells CASSMGGRGETQYF. CDR3 nucleotides: TGTGCCAGTAGTATGGGGGGGCGTGGAGAGACCCAGTACTTC.

The chain is built from TRBV7-6 and TRBJ1-4; D not resolved. The CDR3 runs 17 residues. Germline CDR1 reads SGHVS; CDR2 reads FNYEAQ. The V and J ends lost 1 base and 0 bases respectively, with 12 bases between them. The CDR3 loop reads CASSLVVAGATNEKLFF. DNA of the CDR3: TGTGCCAGCAGCTTAGTAGTCGCCGGTGCAACTAATGAAAAACTGTTTTTT. Using reference TRBV7-6 and TRBJ1-4 for the parts outside the CDR3, the full variable domain is GAGVSQSPRYKVTKRGQDVALRCDPISGHVSLYWYRQALGQGPEFLTYFNYEAQQDKSGLPNDRFSAERPEGSISTLTIQRTEQRDSAMYRCASSLVVAGATNEKLFFGSGTQLSVL.

This clone was recorded once. The chain employs TRBV6-5 and TRBJ2-1; TRBD2 aligns across 11 bases. J lost 5 bases, V lost 9 bases, and 6 bases had no gene match. The CDR3 contains 14 residues. Germline CDR1 is MNHEY and CDR2 is SVGAGI. The CDR3 here is CASELGLADNEQFF. Written as DNA, the CDR3 is TGTGCCAGTGAGTTGGGACTAGCGGACAATGAGCAGTTCTTC.

This rearrangement joins TRBV29-1 to TRBJ1-1, with 8 nucleotides matching TRBD1. The germline gives CDR1 SQVTM, CDR2 ANQGSEA. This CDR3 spans 16 amino acids. After removal of 2 bases from V and 1 base from J, the junction contained 9 bases not matched to a gene. CDR3 bases: TGCAGCGTTGAACTTATGACAGGGGACAAGAACACTGAAGCTTTCTTT. Amino acid sequence: CSVELMTGDKNTEAFF.

This chain joins TRBV6-2 or TRBV6-3 and TRBJ2-2; 11 nucleotides align to TRBD2. Germline trimming cut 6 bases from V and 6 bases from J; bases unmatched to any gene: 12. This CDR3 spans 17 amino acids. From germline, CDR1 is MNHEY and CDR2 SVGEGT. The CDR3 region has the DNA TGTGCCAGCAGCTCCCGAGTACTAGCGGGAGCAGCCGGGGAGCTGTTTTTT. Its translation: CASSSRVLAGAAGELFF.

The chain has TRBV27 and TRBJ1-1; 8 bases match TRBD1. The CDR3 spans 16 residues. The V segment lost 2 bases and the J segment 1 base; nucleotides outside the gene matches: 6. The germline gives CDR1 MNHEY, CDR2 SMNVEV (reference sequence). The CDR3 DNA reads TGTGCCAGCAGTTTAAGGGCCGGGACAGGGAACACTGAAGCTTTCTTT. This translates into CASSLRAGTGNTEAFF.

This clone has only a few counts. This rearrangement joins TRBV4-3 to TRBJ2-3; TRBD2 matches 11 bases. Losses at the gene ends were 1 base for V and 1 base for J; bases not matched to a gene: 10. The CDR3 runs to 19 residues. Germline CDR1 LGHNA, CDR2 YSLEER. CDR3 region: CASSQGGIAGGLGTDTQYF. CDR3 bases: TGCGCCAGCAGCCAAGGGGGTATAGCGGGAGGGCTAGGCACAGATACGCAGTATTTT.

The V gene is TRBV7-6, the J gene TRBJ2-7; D gene uncertain. Germline loops: CDR1 SGHVS, CDR2 FNYEAQ. V was shortened by 1 base and J by 3 bases, with 10 bases between the two germline ends. The CDR3 sequence is 14 residues long. The CDR3 sequence is CASSLGQDLYEQYF. The CDR3 nucleotides read TGTGCCAGCAGCTTAGGGCAGGATCTCTACGAGCAGTACTTC.

The chain combines TRBV25-1 with TRBJ2-3; D not resolved. CDR1 MGHDK and CDR2 SYGVNS come from the germline V gene. V gave up 2 bases and J gave up 9 bases, with 6 bases separating them. The CDR3 runs to 11 residues. CDR3 bases: TGTGCCAGCAGTGAAAAAAGCACGCAGTATTTT. Protein: CASSEKSTQYF.

The gene calls are TRBV29-1 and TRBJ1-5, with 11 bases fitting TRBD1. The trim removed 7 bases at V and 5 bases at J, leaving 4 bases unmatched. The CDR3 length is 13 residues. CDR1 and CDR2 (germline): SQVTM, ANQGSEA. The CDR3 DNA is TGCAGCGCCCTGGGACAGGGGGATCAGCCCCAGCATTTT. Translated, it gives CSALGQGDQPQHF. Together with reference TRBV29-1 and TRBJ1-5, the CDR3 gives the full variable domain: SAVISQKPSRDICQRGTSLTIQCQVDSQVTMMFWYRQQPGQSLTLIATANQGSEATYESGFVIDKFPISRPNLTFSTLTVSNMSPEDSSIYLCSALGQGDQPQHFGDGTRLSIL.

V and J are TRBV4-3 and TRBJ2-7; TRBD1 aligns across 7 bases. CDR3 length: 14 amino acids. Germline V gene sequence: CDR1 LGHNA, CDR2 YSLEER. J lost 0 bases, V lost 1 base, and 0 bases had no gene match. CDR3 sequence reads: CASSQGQGSYEQYF. The CDR3 DNA is TGCGCCAGCAGCCAAGGACAGGGCTCCTACGAGCAGTACTTC.

The chain combines TRBV7-2 with TRBJ1-1, with 8 bases lining up with TRBD1. CDR1 is SGHTA, CDR2 FQGNSA, per germline. V gave up 5 bases and J gave up 1 base; unmatched junction bases: 6. This CDR3 contains 15 residues. CDR3 sequence (DNA): TGTGCCAGCAGCCCCCGGACAGGGAGGAACACTGAAGCTTTCTTT. Protein sequence: CASSPRTGRNTEAFF.

The V and J genes are TRBV5-1 and TRBJ1-3; possibly TRBD1 for D (6 bases). There are 16 residues in the CDR3. The ends were cut back, 1 base at V and 0 bases at J, with 11 bases in the middle. In germline, CDR1 is SGHRS, CDR2 YFSETQ. The CDR3 spells CASSLTGQSSGNTIYF. DNA of the CDR3: TGCGCCAGCAGCTTGACAGGGCAGAGCTCTGGAAACACCATATATTTT. Full variable domain (rest looked up from reference TRBV5-1 and TRBJ1-3): KAGVTQTPRYLIKTRGQQVTLSCSPISGHRSVSWYQQTPGQGLQFLFEYFSETQRNKGNFPGRFSGRQFSNSRSEMNVSTLELGDSALYLCASSLTGQSSGNTIYFGEGSWLTVV.

This clone was counted once. The chain carries TRBV6-1 and TRBJ2-7; unclear D gene. The CDR3 has 13 residues. V shed 0 bases and J shed 6 bases, with 9 bases lying between them. The V gene's germline CDR1 is MNHNS and CDR2 SASEGT. The CDR3, as DNA: TGTGCCAGCAGTGAAGCGACTCTGGGCGAGCAGTACTTC. Its protein product is CASSEATLGEQYF.

The DNA for the CDR3 is TGTGCCAGCAGCTCCCCAGTGGGCGGACTAGCCAAAAACATTCAGTACTTC. Its translation: CASSSPVGGLAKNIQYF. The V call is TRBV7-9, the J call TRBJ2-4, with a tentative D call TRBD2 (5 bases). This CDR3 region has 17 residues. The V and J ends lost 4 bases and 0 bases respectively, with 16 bases between them. Germline V gene sequence: CDR1 SEHNR, CDR2 FQNEAQ (reference sequence).

This clone appeared a few times. The chain carries TRBV7-8 and TRBJ2-1, with 9 bases that match TRBD2. V lost 5 bases, J lost 7 bases, and 12 bases stayed unmatched. The CDR3 length is 16 residues. Germline lookup yields CDR1 SGHVS and CDR2 FQNEAQ. CDR3 region: CASSPRRRGGMNEQFF. In DNA, the CDR3 is TGTGCCAGCAGCCCACGCCGGCGGGGGGGCATGAATGAGCAGTTCTTC.

On this clone itself: Germline and junction disagree at one end, which may indicate a read error. V and J are TRBV7-7 and TRBJ2-1, with D uncertain. CDR3 length: 15 residues. Germline V gene lookup returns CDR1 SSHAT and CDR2 FNYEAQ (reference sequence). The CDR3 is CASSLVASSYNEQFF. As DNA, the CDR3 is TGTGCTAGCAGCTTAGTAGCTAGCTCCTACAATGAGCAGTTCTTC.